The 21 T cell receptor beta chains below were found in one sample sequenced in a study of OX40 agonist ivuxolimab in advanced cancers. Here immunoSEQ multiplex PCR was the method, and the copy in TCRdb shows in-frame clones only, minus some. This table holds roughly 30,000 clones, 74% found once. This material consisted of CD4+ or CD8+ T cells sorted from blood, taken in a trial of the OX40 agonist ivuxolimab. These receptors originate from an adult with an advanced solid tumor such as melanoma, head and neck, liver or kidney cancer.

In its sample, this clone was seen a few times. In DNA, the CDR3 is TGTGCCAGCAAAACAGGGGGCTCCACAGATACGCAGTATTTT. Translation gives CASKTGGSTDTQYF. This sequence joins TRBV28 and TRBJ2-3; the match to TRBD1 covers 9 bases. The germline CDR1 and CDR2 sequences are MDHEN and SYDVKM. The CDR3 runs to 14 residues. V lost 7 bases and J lost 2; bases outside the gene matches: 4.

V is TRBV5-1 and J is TRBJ2-5; 9 bases line up with TRBD2. Trimming took 1 base from V and 5 from J; bases not matched to a gene: 9. The germline V gene has CDR1 SGHRS and CDR2 YFSETQ. The CDR3 covers 16 residues. The CDR3 DNA follows: TGCGCCAGCAGCTTGACCCCGAGCGGGGGGATTGAGACCCAGTACTTC. It encodes CASSLTPSGGIETQYF.

The gene calls are TRBV5-5 and TRBJ1-1; no reliable D call. V lost 4 bases and J 3 bases, leaving 13 bases between the germline ends. Germline CDR1 SGHKS, CDR2 YYEKEE (reference sequence). This CDR3 region has 14 residues. CDR3 protein: CASSLRIGDTEAFF. Here the CDR3 DNA reads TGTGCCAGCAGCCTCAGGATTGGGGACACTGAAGCTTTCTTT.

This chain links TRBV7-7 with TRBJ2-3; no clear D. The V gene lost 2 bases and the J gene lost 5 bases, with 8 bases spanning the gap. Germline-derived CDR1 and CDR2 are SSHAT and FNYEAQ (reference sequence). The CDR3 covers 13 residues. This chain's CDR3 is CASSLLMQDTQYF. As DNA, the CDR3 is TGTGCCAGCAGCTTATTAATGCAAGATACGCAGTATTTT.

The rearrangement uses TRBV5-1 and TRBJ2-1; TRBD1 aligns across 9 bases. Looked up from germline, CDR1 is SGHRS and CDR2 is YFSETQ. The J segment lost 9 bases and the V segment lost 4 bases, leaving 8 bases of the junction unmatched. The CDR3 loop spans 14 amino acids. The CDR3 protein is CASSNRDRVGEQFF. Here the CDR3 DNA reads TGCGCCAGCAGCAACCGGGACAGGGTCGGTGAGCAGTTCTTC.

The V call is TRBV5-1, the J call TRBJ2-4; perhaps D is TRBD1 or TRBD2 (5 bases each). CDR1 is SGHRS and CDR2 is YFSETQ in the germline V gene. The ends were cut back, 0 bases at V and 8 bases at J, with 15 bases in the middle. The CDR3 length is 15 residues. DNA of the CDR3: TGCGCCAGCAGCTTGGTCTCATCAAGAGGGGACATTCAGTACTTC. Its translation is CASSLVSSRGDIQYF. Full variable domain (missing parts from reference TRBV5-1 and TRBJ2-4): KAGVTQTPRYLIKTRGQQVTLSCSPISGHRSVSWYQQTPGQGLQFLFEYFSETQRNKGNFPGRFSGRQFSNSRSEMNVSTLELGDSALYLCASSLVSSRGDIQYFGAGTRLSVL.

J is TRBJ2-5 and V is TRBV9; D unclear. With 0 bases removed from V and 3 bases from J, the gap between germline ends came to 3 bases. CDR3 size: 12 residues. CDR1 is SGDLS and CDR2 is YYNGEE in the germline V gene. The CDR3 DNA follows: TGTGCCAGCAGCGTAGGCGAAGAGACCCAGTACTTC. Protein sequence: CASSVGEETQYF.

This sequence joins TRBV21-1 and TRBJ2-5. TRBV21-1 is classified as a pseudogene. The length of the CDR3 is 17 residues. The CDR3 DNA sequence: TGTGCCAGCAGCTTAAGCCCGGGGACGTACGACCAAGAGACCCAGTACTTC. This encodes CASSLSPGTYDQETQYF.

The V call is TRBV6-5, the J call TRBJ2-3, with 7 nucleotides matching TRBD1. The CDR3 contains 12 residues. V lost 11 bases and J lost 4; bases outside the gene matches: 6. Per the germline V gene, CDR1 is MNHEY and CDR2 is SVGAGI. DNA for the CDR3: TGTGCCGCTCGACAGGGCGCAGATACGCAGTATTTT. The encoded protein is CAARQGADTQYF.

V gene TRBV30 combines with J gene TRBJ1-1; D is possibly TRBD1 (6 bases). The CDR3 extends over 13 amino acids. The germline V gene encodes CDR1 GTSNPN and CDR2 SVGIG (reference sequence). V shed 4 bases and J shed 7 bases, with 16 bases lying between them. CDR3 nucleotides: TGTGCCTGGATTTTCAGGGGAGGTCTTGAAGCTTTCTTT. Translation gives CAWIFRGGLEAFF.

The chain employs TRBV5-3 and TRBJ2-2; D might be TRBD1 (6 bases). TRBV5-3 is designated an ORF whose function remains uncertain. V shed 5 bases and J shed 5 bases, with 10 bases lying between them. This CDR3 spans 13 amino acids. CDR3 in DNA: TGTGCCAGAAGGGACAGCCGTACCGGGGAGCTGTTTTTT. Its protein is CARRDSRTGELFF.

The V gene is TRBV6-6, the J gene TRBJ1-3; D is unclear. The V gene's germline CDR1 is MNHNY and CDR2 SVGAGI (reference sequence). The CDR3 sequence is 14 residues long. V was shortened by 4 bases and J by 0 bases, with 7 bases between the two germline ends. The CDR3 DNA reads TGTGCCAGCAGTTCAAAGCGCTCTGGAAACACCATATATTTT. Translated, it gives CASSSKRSGNTIYF.

V and J are TRBV6-5 and TRBJ2-1; weak D call: TRBD2 (6 bases). V lost 6 bases, J lost 9 bases, and 15 bases lay in between. The CDR3 covers 13 residues. CDR1 is MNHEY, CDR2 SVGAGI, per germline. This CDR3 reads CASSPGDGGEQFF. The DNA of the CDR3 is TGTGCCAGCAGCCCCGGGGACGGGGGTGAGCAGTTCTTC.

This chain uses TRBV29-1 with TRBJ2-1, with 7 bases lining up with TRBD1. Looked up from germline, CDR1 is SQVTM and CDR2 is ANQGSEA. This CDR3 has 13 amino acids. V was pared by 4 bases and J by 7 bases, with 7 bases of the junction left unmatched. CDR3 protein: CSVGDSLENEQFF. In DNA, the CDR3 is TGCAGCGTTGGGGACAGCCTTGAAAATGAGCAGTTCTTC.

CDR3 amino acids: CASSLPRWDTQYF. CDR3 in DNA: TGCGCCAGCAGCTTGCCCCGGTGGGATACGCAGTATTTT. V and J are TRBV5-1 and TRBJ2-3; no definite D call. CDR1 SGHRS and CDR2 YFSETQ come from the germline V gene. V gave up 1 base and J gave up 6 bases, with 9 bases separating them. CDR3 size: 13 residues.

The genes are TRBV19 and TRBJ1-1; D may be TRBD1 (6 bases). Per germline, CDR1 LNHDA and CDR2 SQIVND (reference sequence). V lost 4 bases to trimming and J lost 1 base, with 16 bases between them. The CDR3 totals 16 residues. DNA for the CDR3: TGTGCCAGTAGTAGTGGTACAGGGATGGGGAACACTGAAGCTTTCTTT. Amino acids: CASSSGTGMGNTEAFF.

This chain connects TRBV9 to TRBJ2-5, with D tentatively TRBD1 or TRBD2 (6 bases each). Germline CDR1 and CDR2: SGDLS and YYNGEE. Trimming removed 0 bases at V and 5 bases at J, with 14 bases between. This CDR3 has 15 residues. The CDR3 DNA follows: TGTGCCAGCAGCGTAGGAGGGGGGCTTGAGGAGACCCAGTACTTC. Translation: CASSVGGGLEETQYF.

The chain recombines TRBV25-1 with TRBJ1-3, with D tentatively TRBD1 (6 bases). The germline V and J ends were trimmed by 6 bases and 4 bases, with 10 bases remaining between them. This CDR3 region has 13 residues. Looked up from germline, CDR1 is MGHDK and CDR2 is SYGVNS. CDR3 sequence (DNA): TGTGCCAGCAGATGGGGGCCCGGAAACACCATATATTTT. This sequence encodes CASRWGPGNTIYF.

This clone occurred a few times. CDR3: CASSFVRLSKNIQYF. CDR3 nucleotide sequence: TGTGCCAGCAGCTTTGTTCGGTTGAGTAAAAACATTCAGTACTTC. The rearrangement joins TRBV11-3 to TRBJ2-4; D is uncertain. The CDR3 length is 15 residues. V gave up 3 bases and J gave up 4 bases, with 13 bases separating them. Per germline, CDR1 SGHNT and CDR2 YENEEA. Full variable domain (remainder filled in from reference TRBV11-3 and TRBJ2-4): EAGVVQSPRYKIIEKKQPVAFWCNPISGHNTLYWYLQNLGQGPELLIRYENEEAVDDSQLPKDRFSAERLKGVDSTLKIQPAELGDSAVYLCASSFVRLSKNIQYFGAGTRLSVL.

The V gene is TRBV7-6, the J gene TRBJ2-5; 11 nucleotides match TRBD2. V was pared by 5 bases and J by 3 bases, with 11 bases of the junction left unmatched. This CDR3 is 17 amino acids long. The germline V gene has CDR1 SGHVS and CDR2 FNYEAQ. For the CDR3, the DNA is TGTGCCAGCAGCCCGAGACTAGCGGGAACTACCGAAGAGACCCAGTACTTC. Residues: CASSPRLAGTTEETQYF.

This clone was seen just once. The V gene is TRBV6-6, the J gene TRBJ2-2; TRBD1 or TRBD2 may be the D gene (6 bases each). V was pared by 5 bases and J by 1 base, with 11 bases between. The CDR3 is 15 residues long. The V gene's germline CDR1 is MNHNY and CDR2 SVGAGI (reference sequence). The CDR3: CASSPGGLNTGELFF. CDR3 coding DNA: TGTGCCAGCAGTCCCGGGGGCCTGAACACCGGGGAGCTGTTTTTT.